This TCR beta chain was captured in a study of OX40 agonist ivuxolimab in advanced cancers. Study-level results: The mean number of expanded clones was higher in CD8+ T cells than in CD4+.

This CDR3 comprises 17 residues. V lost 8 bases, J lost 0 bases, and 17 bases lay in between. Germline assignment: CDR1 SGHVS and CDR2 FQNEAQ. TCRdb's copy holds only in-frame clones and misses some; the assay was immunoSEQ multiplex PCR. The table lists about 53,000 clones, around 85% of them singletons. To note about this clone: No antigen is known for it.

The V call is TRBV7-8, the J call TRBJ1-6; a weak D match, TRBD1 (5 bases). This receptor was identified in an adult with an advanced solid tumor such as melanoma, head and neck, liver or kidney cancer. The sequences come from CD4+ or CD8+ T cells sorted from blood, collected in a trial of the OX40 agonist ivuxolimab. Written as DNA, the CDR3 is TGTGCCAGCCGTTGGGGCGCTTCTGGCTCCTATAATTCACCCCTCCACTTT. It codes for CASRWGASGSYNSPLHF.